The sample holds a few counts of the clone carrying this T cell receptor beta chain. Its antigen is not known. The CDR3 is made up of 12 amino acids. The V end was cut by 0 bases, the J end by 5 bases, with 3 bases between. CDR1 is MGHDK, CDR2 SYGVNS, per germline. This sample was included in a study of beta chain features in type 1 diabetes. About the research overall: The number of sorted cells examined across all samples was roughly 100,000,000. Study-wide findings and caveats: Shortening that was moderate but significant affected the TCRB CDR3s of Type 1 diabetes patients in all four CD4+ subsets.

Stem cell-like memory, regulatory, central memory and naive CD4+ cells were sorted via CD45RO/CCR7/CD25/CD127/CD95/CD27. Every sorted population was more than 95% pure. Every bit of the isolated RNA underwent reverse transcription, so sequencing read expressed TCRB transcripts. Method: immunoSEQ multiplex PCR; TCRdb's copy keeps in-frame clones and lacks some. The repertoire has approximately 300,000 clones, around 10% of them found once; the top ten carry around 0.015%. The rearrangement joins TRBV25-1 to TRBJ2-3; D ambiguous. The sample taken for sequencing was naive CD4+ T cells from blood. The sequence was collected from a woman in her 30s in good health. This CDR3 reads CASSEYIDTQYF. CDR3 bases: TGTGCCAGCAGTGAATATATAGATACGCAGTATTTT.